Given below is one TCR beta chain in context. Its antigen is undetermined. The V segment lost 4 bases and the J segment 3 bases; nucleotides outside the gene matches: 4. The CDR3 is made up of 15 amino acids. CDR1 is SGHAT and CDR2 is FQNNGV in the germline V gene. Clones were sequenced by immunoSEQ multiplex PCR, and TCRdb holds only the in-frame ones, with some missing. The sample gives roughly 56,000 clones, roughly four fifths of which show up once; approximately 1.5% is in the top ten. This entry comes from a study of OX40 agonist ivuxolimab in advanced cancers. About the study: Patients in the trial were receiving intravenous ivuxolimab every 2 weeks, at doses of 0.01 to 10 mg/kg. Hepatocellular carcinoma, melanoma, renal cell or head and neck cancer occurred in dose-escalation patients. Partial responses were achieved by three patients, of whom one had hepatocellular carcinoma and two had cutaneous melanoma. General observations from the study: Among some nonresponders, normalized T-cell clonal expansion was also low.

The sequence came from an adult with an advanced solid tumor such as melanoma, head and neck, liver or kidney cancer. This chain links TRBV11-2 with TRBJ2-3; TRBD1 matches 10 bases. The input for sequencing was CD4+ or CD8+ T cells sorted from blood, taken in a trial of the OX40 agonist ivuxolimab. The CDR3 sequence is CASSSRDRGTDTQYF. CDR3 coding DNA: TGTGCCAGCAGCTCCCGGGACAGGGGAACAGATACGCAGTATTTT.